This is a list of T cell receptor beta chains from one sample in a study of blood T cell repertoires in COVID-19. Sequencing used immunoSEQ multiplex PCR; TCRdb keeps in-frame clones, though not all of them. Of over 200,000 clones in the sample, roughly nine tenths were seen once. Sequenced: PBMCs or T cells enriched from blood (not recorded which). The origin of the receptors is a man aged 25 to 40 who had recovered from COVID-19. Both conserved end residues are part of each CDR3. D genes are given only for firm matches. Where a row states a size, it is once, few, many or the class of an expanded clone; other rows omit it.

clone size: NA
D gene: TRBD1
V gene: TRBV7-3
J gene: TRBJ1-1
CDR3 DNA: TGTGCCAGCAGCGCGACAGGGATGGACACTGAAGCTTTCTTT
CDR3 protein: CASSATGMDTEAFF

clone size: NA
D gene: NA
V gene: TRBV19
J gene: TRBJ1-5
CDR3 DNA: TGTGCCAGTAGTCACCCCCAGGGTCCCCAGCCCCAGCATTTT
CDR3 protein: CASSHPQGPQPQHF

clone size: NA
D gene: NA
V gene: TRBV5-5
J gene: TRBJ2-7
CDR3 DNA: TGTGCCAGCAGCTTCGGACAGTACGAGCAGTACTTC
CDR3 protein: CASSFGQYEQYF

clone size: NA
D gene: TRBD2
V gene: TRBV27
J gene: TRBJ2-7
CDR3 DNA: TGTGCCAGCAGCCCGTCCGGTAGCGGGAGGTACAACGAGCAGTACTTC
CDR3 protein: CASSPSGSGRYNEQYF

clone size: NA
D gene: NA
V gene: TRBV9
J gene: TRBJ1-2
CDR3 DNA: TGTGCCAGCGGGGCGACCAGCGGCTACACCTTC
CDR3 protein: CASGATSGYTF

clone size: NA
D gene: TRBD1
V gene: TRBV18
J gene: TRBJ1-1
CDR3 DNA: TGTGCCAGCTCCCGGACAGGGGGCGCAATGTCCAACCCCCCCCGGATAGAGAACACTGAAGCTTTCTTT
CDR3 protein: CASSRTGGAMSNPPRIENTEAFF

clone size: NA
D gene: NA
V gene: TRBV14
J gene: TRBJ2-7
CDR3 DNA: TGTGCCAGCAGCCACGGGAAGGGCGAGCAGTACTTC
CDR3 protein: CASSHGKGEQYF

clone size: NA
D gene: NA
V gene: TRBV6-5
J gene: TRBJ2-7
CDR3 DNA: TGTGCCAGCAGTTACGAGGGAAAGGGCTACGAGCAGTACTTC
CDR3 protein: CASSYEGKGYEQYF

clone size: NA
D gene: TRBD2
V gene: TRBV2
J gene: TRBJ2-1
CDR3 DNA: TGTGCCAGCAGGATACTAGCGGGAGGTTTGGGTGAGCAGTTCTTC
CDR3 protein: CASRILAGGLGEQFF

clone size: few
D gene: TRBD1
V gene: TRBV24-1
J gene: TRBJ2-2
CDR3 DNA: TGTGCCACCAGTGGACCCGTCCGGGACAGGAACACCGGGGAGCTGTTTTTT
CDR3 protein: CATSGPVRDRNTGELFF

clone size: NA
D gene: NA
V gene: TRBV30
J gene: TRBJ2-7
CDR3 DNA: TGTGCCTGGAGTGTAGGGGATTCCTACGAGCAGTACTTC
CDR3 protein: CAWSVGDSYEQYF

clone size: NA
D gene: NA
V gene: TRBV7-9
J gene: TRBJ2-1
CDR3 DNA: TGTGCCAGCAGCCGAGCCAGGGGGGCCTACAATGAGCAGTTCTTC
CDR3 protein: CASSRARGAYNEQFF

clone size: NA
D gene: NA
V gene: TRBV18
J gene: TRBJ1-2
CDR3 DNA: TGTGCCAGCTCACCATCGGAAGGGGTGAATGGCTACACCTTC
CDR3 protein: CASSPSEGVNGYTF

clone size: NA
D gene: TRBD2
V gene: TRBV24-1
J gene: TRBJ2-2
CDR3 DNA: TGTGCCACCAGTGATTTTGGACTAGGCGGGGAGCTGTTTTTT
CDR3 protein: CATSDFGLGGELFF